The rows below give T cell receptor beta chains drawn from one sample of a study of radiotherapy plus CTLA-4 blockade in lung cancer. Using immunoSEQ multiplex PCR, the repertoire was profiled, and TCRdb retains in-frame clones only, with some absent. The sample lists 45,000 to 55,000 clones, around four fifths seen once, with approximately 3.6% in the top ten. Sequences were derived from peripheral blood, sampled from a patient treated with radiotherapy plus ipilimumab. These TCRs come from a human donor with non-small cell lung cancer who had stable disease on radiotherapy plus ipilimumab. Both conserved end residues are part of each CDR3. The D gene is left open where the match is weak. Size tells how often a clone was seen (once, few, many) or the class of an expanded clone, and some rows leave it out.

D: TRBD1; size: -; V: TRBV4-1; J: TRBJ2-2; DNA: TGCGCCAGCAGCCGATCTCGGACAGGGGGGGAGACCGGGGAGCTGTTTTTT; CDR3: CASSRSRTGGETGELFF
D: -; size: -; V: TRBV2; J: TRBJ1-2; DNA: TGTGCCAGCACACCTAAGGGAGATGGTTATGGCTACACCTTC; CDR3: CASTPKGDGYGYTF
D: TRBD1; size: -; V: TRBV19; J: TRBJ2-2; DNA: TGTGCCACCCAACAGGGGATTTTCACCGGGGAGCTGTTTTTT; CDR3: CATQQGIFTGELFF
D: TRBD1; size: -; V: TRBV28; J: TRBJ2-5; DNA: TGTGCCAGCAGTTTCCCATGGGACAGACTAAGGGAGACCCAGTACTTC; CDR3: CASSFPWDRLRETQYF
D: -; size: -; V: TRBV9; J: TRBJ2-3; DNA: TGTGCCAGCAGCCGGCCTTCTAGCTTCGAAACGGTGAGCACAGATACGCAGTATTTT; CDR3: CASSRPSSFETVSTDTQYF
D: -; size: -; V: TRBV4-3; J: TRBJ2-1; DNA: TGCGCCAGCAGCCAAGGCGGGATTAGCTCCTACAATGAGCAGTTCTTC; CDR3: CASSQGGISSYNEQFF
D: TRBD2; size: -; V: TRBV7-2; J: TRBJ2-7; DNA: TGTGCCAGCAGCCCGGGACTAGGGCCCTACGAGCAGTACTTC; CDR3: CASSPGLGPYEQYF
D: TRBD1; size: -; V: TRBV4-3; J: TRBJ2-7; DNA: TGCGCCAGCAGTCGCTCAGGGGGCGCAAACCCCTACGAGCAGTACTTC; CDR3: CASSRSGGANPYEQYF
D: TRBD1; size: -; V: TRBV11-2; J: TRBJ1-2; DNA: TGTGCCAGCAGCTCGACCAGGACAGGGGCGAGTGGCTACACCTTC; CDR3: CASSSTRTGASGYTF
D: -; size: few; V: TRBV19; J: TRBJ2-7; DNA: TGTGCCAGTAGTCGAAACAGGGAAGGGTCCTACGAGCAGTACTTC; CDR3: CASSRNREGSYEQYF
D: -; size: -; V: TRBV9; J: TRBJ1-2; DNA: TGTGCCAGCAGCGTAAGCGATTACCGCTATGGCTACACCTTC; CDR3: CASSVSDYRYGYTF
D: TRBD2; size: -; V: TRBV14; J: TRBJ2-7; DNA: TGTGCCAGCAGCCAAGTGCAACTAGCGGGAGAAGAGTACTTC; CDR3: CASSQVQLAGEEYF
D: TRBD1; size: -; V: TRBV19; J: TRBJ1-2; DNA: TGTGCCAGTAGTAAACAGGGGTCGAGGTATGGCTACACCTTC; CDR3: CASSKQGSRYGYTF
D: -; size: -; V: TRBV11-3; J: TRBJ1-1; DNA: TGTGCCAGCAGCTTAGGGGCAGCGAACACTGAAGCTTTCTTT; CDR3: CASSLGAANTEAFF
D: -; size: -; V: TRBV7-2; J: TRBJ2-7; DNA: TGTGCCAGCAGCACAGGACGGATCTACGAGCAGTACTTC; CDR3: CASSTGRIYEQYF
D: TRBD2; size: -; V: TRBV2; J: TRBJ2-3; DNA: TGTGCCAGCAGGAATAGCGGGACTAGCACAGATACGCAGTATTTT; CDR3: CASRNSGTSTDTQYF
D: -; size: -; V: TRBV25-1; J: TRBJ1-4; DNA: TGTGCCAGCAGTGGCTCTCGGGCTAATGAAAAACTGTTTTTT; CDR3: CASSGSRANEKLFF
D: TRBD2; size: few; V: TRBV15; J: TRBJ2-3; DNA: TGTGCCACCAGCAGAGTGGCGGGGGCCGGGACTAGCGGGAGTACAGATACGCAGTATTTT; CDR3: CATSRVAGAGTSGSTDTQYF
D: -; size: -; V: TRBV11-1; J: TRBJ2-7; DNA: TGTGCCAGCAGCTCCACTCCGGGACTCAGCTCCTACGAGCAGTACTTC; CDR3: CASSSTPGLSSYEQYF
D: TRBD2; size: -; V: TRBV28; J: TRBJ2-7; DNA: TGTGCCAGCATTAGAACGGGAGGGAACGAGCAGTACTTC; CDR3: CASIRTGGNEQYF
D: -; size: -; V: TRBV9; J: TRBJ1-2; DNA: TGTGCCAGCAGCGGGACAGACTATGGCTACACCTTC; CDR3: CASSGTDYGYTF
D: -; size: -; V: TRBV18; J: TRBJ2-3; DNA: TGTGCCAGCTGTTCATCGGTAGCAGATACGCAGTATTTT; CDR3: CASCSSVADTQYF
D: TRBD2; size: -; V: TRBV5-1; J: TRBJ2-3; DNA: TGCGCCAGCAGCTTGGGACTAGCGGGTGATACGCAGTATTTT; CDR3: CASSLGLAGDTQYF
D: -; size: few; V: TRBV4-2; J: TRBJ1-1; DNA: TGTGCCAGCAGCCAAGATGGAGGGGTGGGCACTGAAGCTTTCTTT; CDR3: CASSQDGGVGTEAFF
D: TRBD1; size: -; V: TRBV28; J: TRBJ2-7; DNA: TGTGCCAGCAGAGCGGCGGCAGGGGGCTTCCACGAGCAGTACTTC; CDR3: CASRAAAGGFHEQYF
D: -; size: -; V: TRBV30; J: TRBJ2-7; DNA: TGTGCCTGGAGTGTTGGCCCCGGGGAGCAGTACTTC; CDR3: CAWSVGPGEQYF
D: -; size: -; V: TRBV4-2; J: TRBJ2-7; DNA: TGTGCCAGCAGCCAAGATGTTTGGGGGCCCTACGAGCAGTACTTC; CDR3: CASSQDVWGPYEQYF
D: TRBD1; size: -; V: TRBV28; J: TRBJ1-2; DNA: TGTGCCAGCTCCCTTAGTCCCGGGACAGGGAACGAGAGAGGCTACACCTTC; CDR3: CASSLSPGTGNERGYTF
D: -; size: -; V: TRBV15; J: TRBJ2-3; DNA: TGTGCCACCAGCAGCCAGGGTAGCACAGATACGCAGTATTTT; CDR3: CATSSQGSTDTQYF
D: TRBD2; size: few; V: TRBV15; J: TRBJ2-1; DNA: TGTGCCACCAGCGGCGTAGCGGGAGAAGGGAATGAGCAGTTCTTC; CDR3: CATSGVAGEGNEQFF
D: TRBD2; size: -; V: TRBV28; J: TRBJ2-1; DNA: TGTGCTAGCAGCCTACCGGGACTAACCTCCAATGAGCAGTTCTTC; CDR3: CASSLPGLTSNEQFF
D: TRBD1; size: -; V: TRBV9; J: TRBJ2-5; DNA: TGTGCCAGCAGCCCCGGAACAGGGGGCTCAGTAGGAGAGACCCAGTACTTC; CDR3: CASSPGTGGSVGETQYF
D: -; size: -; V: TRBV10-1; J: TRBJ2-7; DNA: TGCGCCCGTCTCTCGCGGGACAGCCCTCTCTCCTACGAGCAGTACTTC; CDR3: CARLSRDSPLSYEQYF
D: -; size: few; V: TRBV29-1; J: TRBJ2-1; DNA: TGCAGCGTTGAAGGGCTGAAATACAATGAGCAGTTCTTC; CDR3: CSVEGLKYNEQFF
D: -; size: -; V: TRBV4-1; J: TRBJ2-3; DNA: TGCGCCAGCAGCCAGGCTAGGACTAGCACAGATACGCAGTATTTT; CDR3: CASSQARTSTDTQYF
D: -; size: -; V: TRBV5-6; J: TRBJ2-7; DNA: TGTGCCAGCAGCTCCGCAGGGGCCCCCTACGAGCAGTACTTC; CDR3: CASSSAGAPYEQYF
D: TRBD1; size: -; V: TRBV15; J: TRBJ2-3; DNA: TGTGCCACCAGCCCAAGGACAGGGACAAGTGATACGCAGTATTTT; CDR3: CATSPRTGTSDTQYF
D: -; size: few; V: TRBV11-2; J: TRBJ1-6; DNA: TGTGCCAGCAGCTTAGTACAGGGTGGCTCACCCCTCCACTTT; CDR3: CASSLVQGGSPLHF